What follows are 17 T cell receptor beta chains derived from one specimen sequenced in a study of blood T cells in healthy people across ages. A second PCR of 7 to 11 cycles used a sample-barcoded 5' primer and a J-beta primer mix. In TCRdb, the 5' RACE reads were re-called with MiXCR into one record per CDR3 protein. Of over 1,500,000 distinct CDR3 sequences listed, around 42% were seen once; the top ten hold under 30%. The specimen sequenced was blood. The receptors stem from a human donor in good health.

This clonotype was observed a few times. V gene TRBV6-2 or TRBV6-3 combines with J gene TRBJ2-1; D gene unclear. In germline, CDR1 is MNHEY, CDR2 SVGEGT. The CDR3 has 15 amino acids. V was trimmed by 3 bases and J by 4 bases, leaving 13 bases between them. CDR3 bases: TGTGCCAGCAGTTATCGAAGAGCTGGATACAATGAGCAGTTCTTC. Its translation: CASSYRRAGYNEQFF.

A few counts support this clonotype. The gene calls are TRBV20-1 and TRBJ2-5; 10 nucleotides align to TRBD2. The CDR3 extends over 15 amino acids. V dropped 7 bases and J dropped 0; count of bases not matched to a gene: 8. Per the germline V gene, CDR1 is DFQATT and CDR2 is SNEGSKA (reference sequence). The CDR3 loop is CSVGTSVMYQETQYF. The CDR3 coding sequence is TGCAGTGTTGGGACTAGCGTGATGTACCAAGAGACCCAGTACTTC.

This clonotype showed up just a few times. The chain is built from TRBV20-1 and TRBJ2-7; 8 bases line up with TRBD2. Germline V gives CDR1 DFQATT, CDR2 SNEGSKA (reference sequence). This CDR3 has 15 amino acids. J gave up 3 bases and V 5 bases, and 12 bases lay outside the gene matches. CDR3 region: CSALTGTSIFYEQYF. The CDR3 nucleotides are TGCAGTGCTTTAACCGGGACTAGTATATTCTACGAGCAGTACTTC.

Notes on this clonotype: A much more abundant neighbour one base away suggests this may be a read error. V usage is TRBV7-8 and J usage is TRBJ2-7; D is uncertain. Looked up from germline, CDR1 is SGHVS and CDR2 is FQNEAQ. The CDR3 is 15 amino acids. CDR3 coding DNA: TGTGCCAGCAACTTAGGCCGTCGTAAAACCTACGAGCAGTACTTC. It yields the protein CASNLGRRKTYEQYF.

In this sample, this clonotype turned up a few times. The chain combines TRBV4-2 with TRBJ2-1, with D possibly TRBD2 on 5 matching bases. Between the trimmed V and J ends, which lost 0 bases and 9 bases, there was a span of 9 bases. This CDR3 is 13 amino acids long. CDR1 LGHNA and CDR2 YNFKEQ come from the germline V gene. The CDR3 loop is CASSQDRESEQFF. CDR3 coding DNA: TGTGCCAGCAGCCAAGATAGGGAGAGTGAGCAGTTCTTC.

The chain carries TRBV6-5 and TRBJ2-7; the D gene is possibly TRBD1 (5 bases). The germline V and J ends were trimmed by 6 bases and 0 bases, with 12 bases remaining between them. The germline gives CDR1 MNHEY, CDR2 SVGAGI. CDR3 length equals 14 residues. The CDR3 is CASRLRQTSYEQYF. In nucleotides, the CDR3 is TGTGCCAGCAGACTCCGACAGACCTCCTACGAGCAGTACTTC.

The chain combines TRBV29-1 with TRBJ2-1, with 8 positions matching TRBD2. The V gene end was trimmed by 0 bases and the J gene end by 4 bases; junction bases not matched to a gene: 5. CDR3 length equals 15 residues. Germline-derived CDR1 and CDR2 are SQVTM and ANQGSEA. CDR3 in DNA: TGCAGCGTTGAAGAGGGTCTAGCGGGTTACAATGAGCAGTTCTTC. This translates into CSVEEGLAGYNEQFF.

The table lists this clonotype with a few counts. This rearrangement joins TRBV5-6 to TRBJ2-1; D remains unclear. Germline loops: CDR1 SGHDT, CDR2 YYEEEE. CDR3 length: 16 amino acids. Trimming left V 4 bases short and J 4 bases short, with 18 bases between. In DNA form, the CDR3 reads TGTGCCAGCAGCCTGGGGTGGCACCCGGTATACAATGAGCAGTTCTTC. Translated, it gives CASSLGWHPVYNEQFF.

In this sample, this clonotype turned up a few times. The genes are TRBV14 and TRBJ1-3; D remains unclear. CDR1 is SGHDN, CDR2 FVKESK, per germline. The CDR3 is 14 amino acids. Deletions cut 0 bases from V and 8 bases from J, with 11 bases between. The CDR3 reads CASSQDFWYDTIYF. DNA of the CDR3: TGTGCCAGCAGCCAAGATTTCTGGTACGACACCATATATTTT.

The chain uses TRBV20-1 and TRBJ2-2, with 9 bases fitting TRBD2. The CDR3 covers 12 residues. The J segment lost 8 bases and the V segment lost 7 bases, leaving 5 bases of the junction unmatched. The germline CDR1 and CDR2 sequences are DFQATT and SNEGSKA (reference sequence). The DNA of the CDR3 is TGCAGTGTTCCTAGCGGGGCTGGGGAGCTGTTTTTT. It specifies CSVPSGAGELFF.

The chain joins TRBV20-1 to TRBJ2-1; 10 positions agree with TRBD2. Trimming at V came to 6 bases and at J to 5 bases, leaving 13 bases not matched to a gene. Germline V CDR1 and CDR2: DFQATT, SNEGSKA (reference sequence). This CDR3 contains 16 residues. The CDR3 DNA reads as TGCAGTGCCATAGGGGGCACTAGCGGGGTAGACAATGAGCAGTTCTTC. The encoded protein is CSAIGGTSGVDNEQFF.

In its sample, this clonotype was seen a few times. The chain combines TRBV18 with TRBJ2-1; 8 bases are shared with TRBD1. The CDR3 consists of 14 residues. Looked up from germline, CDR1 is KGHSH and CDR2 is LQKENI. With 8 bases clipped from V and 6 bases from J, the junction kept 9 bases outside the gene matches. In DNA, the CDR3 is TGTGCCAGCACCCGGACAGGGATGGCCAATGAGCAGTTCTTC. Translation gives CASTRTGMANEQFF. Based on the CDR3 plus reference TRBV18 and TRBJ2-1, the full variable domain is NAGVMQNPRHLVRRRGQEARLRCSPMKGHSHVYWYRQLPEEGLKFMVYLQKENIIDESGMPKERFSAEFPKEGPSILRIQQVVRGDSAAYFCASTRTGMANEQFFGPGTRLTVL.

With regard to this clonotype: Its ends do not fully match the called genes, so a read error is possible. The genes are TRBV5-5 and TRBJ2-5, with D maybe TRBD2 (5 bases). TRBJ2-7 matches the DNA end more closely, so the J call is doubtful. Germline CDR1 is SGHKS and CDR2 is YYEKEE (reference sequence). The CDR3 has 15 residues. The DNA of the CDR3 is TGCGCCAGCAGCTCGGCGGGCCGAGCCTCCTACGAGCAGTACTTC. This encodes CASSSAGRASYEQYF.

This clonotype was seen more than once but under ten times. The V and J genes are TRBV7-2 and TRBJ2-7; D tentatively reads TRBD1 or TRBD2 (5 bases each). There are 14 residues in the CDR3. Trimming cost V 0 bases and J 6 bases, with 12 bases left between them. Germline V CDR1 and CDR2: SGHTA, FQGNSA. DNA of the CDR3: TGTGCCAGCAGCTTAGCTCAGGGACCGGGCGAGCAGTACTTC. It translates to CASSLAQGPGEQYF.

The V gene is TRBV13, the J gene TRBJ1-2; possibly TRBD1 for D (5 bases). V was pared by 1 base and J by 7 bases, with 13 bases between. Germline values: CDR1 PRHDT, CDR2 FYEKMQ (reference sequence). This CDR3 comprises 14 residues. The CDR3 is CASSLEGAHCGYTF. The CDR3 coding sequence is TGTGCCAGCAGCTTAGAAGGGGCTCACTGTGGCTACACCTTC.

This clonotype was seen a handful of times. V usage is TRBV27 and J usage is TRBJ1-6; 7 nucleotides agree with TRBD1. The CDR3 contains 17 residues. Unmatched junction bases numbered 12, after V lost 3 bases and J lost 7 bases. Germline CDR1 MNHEY, CDR2 SMNVEV (reference sequence). The CDR3 here is CASSLEQGKGGNSPLHF. CDR3 in DNA: TGTGCCAGCAGTTTGGAACAGGGGAAGGGAGGGAATTCACCCCTCCACTTT.

This clonotype was seen a handful of times. This sequence joins TRBV6-6 and TRBJ2-1, with D possibly TRBD1 on 5 matching bases. Germline values: CDR1 MNHNY, CDR2 SVGAGI (reference sequence). CDR3 length equals 16 residues. V gave up 5 bases and J gave up 9 bases, with 23 bases separating them. CDR3 loop: CASSLQGGLGSSEQFF. CDR3 coding DNA: TGTGCCAGCAGTCTCCAGGGCGGTTTGGGGTCCAGTGAGCAGTTCTTC.